These 11 T cell receptor beta chains share one sample of origin, sequenced in a study of blood T cell repertoires in COVID-19. Sequencing was performed with immunoSEQ multiplex PCR; in TCRdb, only in-frame clones are kept and a portion is missing. The repertoire holds 400,000 or so clones, with about 90% as singletons. Sequencing was done on a sample of peripheral blood. These TCRs come from a man aged 18 to 35 with COVID-19, enrolled during active disease.

The gene calls are TRBV11-3 and TRBJ2-2; TRBD2 agrees at 11 bases. The CDR3 is made up of 17 amino acids. Trimming took 7 bases from V and 6 from J; bases not matched to a gene: 13. Per the germline V gene, CDR1 is SGHNT and CDR2 is YENEEA. The DNA for the CDR3 is TGTGCCAGCACCCCCGCCCCTAGCGGGAGGAAGGCCGGGGAGCTGTTTTTT. As protein: CASTPAPSGRKAGELFF.

The J gene is TRBJ2-5, the V gene TRBV30; 7 bases align to TRBD2. CDR3 length: 13 residues. Germline V CDR1 and CDR2: GTSNPN, SVGIG (reference sequence). V shed 4 bases and J 12 bases; nucleotides not matched to a gene: 14. The CDR3 coding sequence is TGTGCCTGGAATCCTCCAAGGGGAGGGACTAAGTACTTC. Translated, it gives CAWNPPRGGTKYF.

This clone was seen a single time. This sequence joins TRBV11-2 and TRBJ2-5, with 10 bases that match TRBD2. J gave up 5 bases and V 3 bases, and 9 bases lay outside the gene matches. The germline gives CDR1 SGHAT, CDR2 FQNNGV. This CDR3 has 16 amino acids. The CDR3 DNA follows: TGTGCCAGCAGCTTCAATCCCCTAGCGGGAGCGGAGACCCAGTACTTC. As protein: CASSFNPLAGAETQYF.

The chain recombines TRBV19 with TRBJ2-1, with 10 bases matching TRBD2. CDR1 and CDR2 from the germline V gene are LNHDA and SQIVND (reference sequence). Losses at the gene ends were 5 bases for V and 3 bases for J; bases not matched to a gene: 4. This CDR3 comprises 15 residues. The DNA of the CDR3 is TGTGCCAGTAGTGAGCGGGAGGGATACTACAATGAGCAGTTCTTC. Its protein is CASSEREGYYNEQFF.

The chain has TRBV27 and TRBJ2-2; 7 nucleotides line up with TRBD2. CDR3 length: 14 residues. Germline CDR1 and CDR2: MNHEY and SMNVEV (reference sequence). J was trimmed by 6 bases and V by 3 bases; bases with no gene match: 4. The CDR3 spells CASSFGLGSGELFF. The CDR3 region has the DNA TGTGCCAGCAGTTTCGGACTAGGTTCCGGGGAGCTGTTTTTT.

The rearrangement uses TRBV18 and TRBJ1-1; TRBD1 might be the D (6 bases). Looked up from germline, CDR1 is KGHSH and CDR2 is LQKENI. This CDR3 is 13 amino acids long. V shed 3 bases and J shed 11 bases, with 16 bases lying between them. CDR3 nucleotide sequence: TGTGCCAGCTCACCGGCGGGGGGCCGTGTGGCTTTCTTT. Translated: CASSPAGGRVAFF. The variable domain in full, completed from reference TRBV18 and TRBJ1-1, reads NAGVMQNPRHLVRRRGQEARLRCSPMKGHSHVYWYRQLPEEGLKFMVYLQKENIIDESGMPKERFSAEFPKEGPSILRIQQVVRGDSAAYFCASSPAGGRVAFFGQGTRLTVV.

The sample holds a few counts of this clone. J is TRBJ2-3 and V is TRBV5-1; a possible D gene is TRBD2 (5 bases). Germline V CDR1 and CDR2: SGHRS, YFSETQ. CDR3 length equals 12 residues. The germline V and J ends were trimmed by 0 bases and 14 bases, with 13 bases remaining between them. CDR3 bases: TGCGCCAGCAGCTTGGACGGGGATTCGCCGTATTTT. Amino acid sequence: CASSLDGDSPYF.

The sample holds a few counts of this clone. This CDR3 is CASSYSGVSKNIQYF. In nucleotides, the CDR3 is TGTGCCAGCAGTTACAGCGGGGTGTCCAAAAACATTCAGTACTTC. The V call is TRBV6-2 or TRBV6-3, the J call TRBJ2-4; TRBD2 matches 7 bases. The germline V gene has CDR1 MNHEY and CDR2 SVGEGT. V gave up 2 bases and J gave up 2 bases; unmatched junction bases: 3. This CDR3 has 15 residues.

V and J are TRBV2 and TRBJ1-1; no clear D gene. Germline V lookup: CDR1 SNHLY, CDR2 FYNNEI. The length of the CDR3 is 13 residues. The V gene lost 8 bases and the J gene lost 2 bases, with 12 bases spanning the gap. CDR3 nucleotides: TGTGCCAGCGCGGGCCTCCTAAACACTGAAGCTTTCTTT. Translating it yields CASAGLLNTEAFF. The full variable domain, in which reference TRBV2 and TRBJ1-1 provide the parts outside the CDR3, is EPEVTQTPSHQVTQMGQEVILRCVPISNHLYFYWYRQILGQKVEFLVSFYNNEISEKSEIFDDQFSVERPDGSNFTLKIRSTKLEDSAMYFCASAGLLNTEAFFGQGTRLTVV.

The J gene is TRBJ1-1, the V gene TRBV5-4; D gene ambiguous. The CDR3 covers 13 residues. V was trimmed by 4 bases and J by 2 bases, leaving 9 bases between them. Per the germline V gene, CDR1 is SGHNT and CDR2 is YYREEE (reference sequence). CDR3 in amino acids: CASSPGSNTEAFF. CDR3 DNA sequence: TGTGCCAGCAGCCCAGGATCCAACACTGAAGCTTTCTTT. Full variable domain (rest looked up from reference TRBV5-4 and TRBJ1-1): ETGVTQSPTHLIKTRGQQVTLRCSSQSGHNTVSWYQQALGQGPQFIFQYYREEENGRGNFPPRFSGLQFPNYSSELNVNALELDDSALYLCASSPGSNTEAFFGQGTRLTVV.

The V gene is TRBV7-9, the J gene TRBJ2-7; TRBD1 aligns across 11 bases. This CDR3 has 13 amino acids. The V gene end was trimmed by 10 bases and the J gene end by 5 bases; junction bases not matched to a gene: 7. Germline V gene lookup returns CDR1 SEHNR and CDR2 FQNEAQ (reference sequence). The CDR3 loop is CATGQGAGNEQYF. Written as DNA, the CDR3 is TGTGCCACCGGACAGGGGGCGGGAAACGAGCAGTACTTC.